These T cell receptor beta chains were read from a single sample in a study of T-cell memory formation after mild COVID-19. TCRdb processed the 5' RACE reads anew with MiXCR; each CDR3 protein has one entry. The sample consists of 300,000 to 400,000 distinct CDR3 sequences, about a sixth of them appearing once. Sequenced input: PBMCs or a T cell subset sorted from them (not recorded which). The receptors originated from a man aged 18-30 years who had mild COVID-19 (a few samples of this study predate the infection). Cell type and time point are not known. CDR3s include the opening cysteine and the closing phenylalanine or tryptophan. The D gene is left open where the match is weak. Size values are once, few and many counts, or a class for expanded clones, and some rows have none.

clone_size: many; d_call: TRBD1; j_call: TRBJ1-1; v_call: TRBV20-1; cdr3_nt: TGCAGTGCTTTGGGACAGGGTGAAGCTTTCTTT; cdr3_aa: CSALGQGEAFF
clone_size: NA; d_call: NA; j_call: TRBJ1-1; v_call: TRBV5-5; cdr3_nt: TGTGCCAGCAGCTTGTACAGGGCGAACACTGAAGCTTTCTTT; cdr3_aa: CASSLYRANTEAFF
clone_size: few; d_call: NA; j_call: TRBJ2-7; v_call: TRBV20-1; cdr3_nt: TGCAGTGCTAGAGAGGTGGGAAGCGGTAAGCAGTACTTC; cdr3_aa: CSAREVGSGKQYF
clone_size: few; d_call: NA; j_call: TRBJ1-5; v_call: TRBV5-1; cdr3_nt: TGCGCCAGCAGCCCGGGGGCCTTTAGCAATCAGCCCCAGCATTTT; cdr3_aa: CASSPGAFSNQPQHF
clone_size: NA; d_call: TRBD1; j_call: TRBJ2-4; v_call: TRBV10-3; cdr3_nt: TGTGCCATCAGTGAGTCGACAGGGGAAAACATTCAGTACTTC; cdr3_aa: CAISESTGENIQYF
clone_size: NA; d_call: NA; j_call: TRBJ2-7; v_call: TRBV29-1; cdr3_nt: TGCAGCGTGTTACGTGGGCCGTCCTACGAGCAGTACTTC; cdr3_aa: CSVLRGPSYEQYF
clone_size: few; d_call: NA; j_call: TRBJ2-2; v_call: TRBV7-2; cdr3_nt: TGTGCCAGCAACAAGGGGTGGACCGGGGAGCTGTTTTTT; cdr3_aa: CASNKGWTGELFF
clone_size: NA; d_call: NA; j_call: TRBJ2-1; v_call: TRBV7-6; cdr3_nt: TGTGCGGACCCCAATGAGCAGTTCTTC; cdr3_aa: CADPNEQFF
clone_size: NA; d_call: NA; j_call: TRBJ2-1; v_call: TRBV6-1; cdr3_nt: TGTGCCAGCGAGGGGTTAGTCCTTGAGGAGCAGTTCTTC; cdr3_aa: CASEGLVLEEQFF
clone_size: many; d_call: NA; j_call: TRBJ1-1; v_call: TRBV6-5; cdr3_nt: TGTGCCAGCAGTTGGGGGACTGAAGCTTTCTTT; cdr3_aa: CASSWGTEAFF
clone_size: NA; d_call: TRBD2; j_call: TRBJ2-7; v_call: TRBV7-2; cdr3_nt: TGTGCCAGCAGCGTAGACAGCGGGGGGGACGAGCAGTACTTC; cdr3_aa: CASSVDSGGDEQYF
clone_size: few; d_call: NA; j_call: TRBJ2-7; v_call: TRBV6-2/TRBV6-3; cdr3_nt: TGTGCCAGCAGTCCCCAGGGGACCTACGAGCAGTACTTC; cdr3_aa: CASSPQGTYEQYF
clone_size: few; d_call: NA; j_call: TRBJ1-5; v_call: TRBV24-1; cdr3_nt: TGTGCCACCAATGATGCCGACAATCAGCCCCAGCATTTT; cdr3_aa: CATNDADNQPQHF
clone_size: NA; d_call: TRBD1; j_call: TRBJ2-5; v_call: TRBV29-1; cdr3_nt: TGCAGCGTAGACACAGGGGGGAAGACCCAGTACTTC; cdr3_aa: CSVDTGGKTQYF
clone_size: NA; d_call: NA; j_call: TRBJ2-3; v_call: TRBV3-1; cdr3_nt: TGTGCCAGCGACCAGGGACGCACGCAGTATTTT; cdr3_aa: CASDQGRTQYF
clone_size: NA; d_call: TRBD1; j_call: TRBJ1-2; v_call: TRBV3-1; cdr3_nt: TGTGCCAGCAGCCAAGGTGGACAGGGATATGGCTACACCTTC; cdr3_aa: CASSQGGQGYGYTF
clone_size: few; d_call: NA; j_call: TRBJ1-5; v_call: TRBV2; cdr3_nt: TGTGCCAGCAGTGATTTGACGCGGGGTCAGCCCCAGCATTTT; cdr3_aa: CASSDLTRGQPQHF
clone_size: few; d_call: TRBD1; j_call: TRBJ1-1; v_call: TRBV4-1; cdr3_nt: TGCGCCAGCAGCCAAGCGTGGCAGGGGGAGAACACTGAAGCTTTCTTT; cdr3_aa: CASSQAWQGENTEAFF
clone_size: NA; d_call: TRBD1; j_call: TRBJ2-7; v_call: TRBV2; cdr3_nt: TGTGCCAGCACTTCCTCCCCGACAGGGGCTTTCGAGCAGTACTTC; cdr3_aa: CASTSSPTGAFEQYF
clone_size: few; d_call: NA; j_call: TRBJ2-2; v_call: TRBV4-3; cdr3_nt: TGCGCCAGCAGCCAAGGGGTTCGAGGGGAGCTGTTTTTT; cdr3_aa: CASSQGVRGELFF
clone_size: NA; d_call: NA; j_call: TRBJ1-1; v_call: TRBV4-3; cdr3_nt: TGCGCCAGTGATCGACAGAGGGAGACTGAAGCTTTCTTT; cdr3_aa: CASDRQRETEAFF
clone_size: NA; d_call: NA; j_call: TRBJ2-7; v_call: TRBV11-2; cdr3_nt: TGTGCCAGCAGCTTAGCATCACAGGGCTACGAGCAGTACTTC; cdr3_aa: CASSLASQGYEQYF
clone_size: NA; d_call: NA; j_call: TRBJ1-1; v_call: TRBV20-1; cdr3_nt: TGCAGTTGTCCCGGGACCTCCGTAGGTAGTTTCTTT; cdr3_aa: CSCPGTSVGSFF
clone_size: NA; d_call: NA; j_call: TRBJ2-2; v_call: TRBV12-3/TRBV12-4; cdr3_nt: TGTGCCAGTCTCAGACCCGGGGAGCTGTTTTTT; cdr3_aa: CASLRPGELFF
clone_size: few; d_call: NA; j_call: TRBJ2-2; v_call: TRBV6-2/TRBV6-3; cdr3_nt: TGTGCCAGCCGGCCGTTTACAAACACCGGGGAGCTGTTTTTT; cdr3_aa: CASRPFTNTGELFF
clone_size: few; d_call: NA; j_call: TRBJ1-5; v_call: TRBV12-3/TRBV12-4; cdr3_nt: TGTGCCAGCAGTCCCTCCCCGGCGGGGGCTCGACAGCCCCAGCATTTT; cdr3_aa: CASSPSPAGARQPQHF
clone_size: few; d_call: TRBD1; j_call: TRBJ2-1; v_call: TRBV11-2; cdr3_nt: TGTGCCAGCAGCTTGGGATTGACAGGGGCCTACAATGAGCAGTTCTTC; cdr3_aa: CASSLGLTGAYNEQFF
clone_size: many; d_call: NA; j_call: TRBJ2-3; v_call: TRBV6-5; cdr3_nt: TGTGCCAGCAGTAGTTACGGGGTGCTCACAGATACGCAGTATTTT; cdr3_aa: CASSSYGVLTDTQYF
clone_size: NA; d_call: NA; j_call: TRBJ1-2; v_call: TRBV6-1; cdr3_nt: TGTGCCAGCAGTGAGGGTCTCGGAAGAGGCTACACCTTC; cdr3_aa: CASSEGLGRGYTF
clone_size: few; d_call: TRBD2; j_call: TRBJ2-1; v_call: TRBV27; cdr3_nt: TGTGCCAGCAGTCCCACTAGCGGGGGGGCCAGAGAGCAGTTCTTC; cdr3_aa: CASSPTSGGAREQFF
clone_size: NA; d_call: TRBD2; j_call: TRBJ2-3; v_call: TRBV29-1; cdr3_nt: TGCAGCGTTGAAGAGGCGGGGGGCGGAGATACGCAGTATTTT; cdr3_aa: CSVEEAGGGDTQYF
clone_size: many; d_call: TRBD2; j_call: TRBJ2-1; v_call: TRBV27; cdr3_nt: TGTGCCAGCAGTTTATTGGGCCTAGCGGGCCCCAATGAGCAGTTCTTC; cdr3_aa: CASSLLGLAGPNEQFF
clone_size: few; d_call: NA; j_call: TRBJ2-7; v_call: TRBV19; cdr3_nt: TGTGCCAGTAGTGCGCCGGGACGCTCTCTTACCTACGAGCAGTACTTC; cdr3_aa: CASSAPGRSLTYEQYF
clone_size: many; d_call: TRBD2; j_call: TRBJ2-1; v_call: TRBV25-1; cdr3_nt: TGTGCCAGCAGTCGGCTAGCGGGCTACAATGAGCAGTTCTTC; cdr3_aa: CASSRLAGYNEQFF
clone_size: NA; d_call: NA; j_call: TRBJ2-3; v_call: TRBV12-3/TRBV12-4; cdr3_nt: TGTGCCAGCACCCCTGACAGTAGCACAGATACGCAGTATTTT; cdr3_aa: CASTPDSSTDTQYF
clone_size: NA; d_call: NA; j_call: TRBJ2-2; v_call: TRBV24-1; cdr3_nt: TGTGCCACCAGTGCTGATGTCACCGGGGAGCTGTTTTTT; cdr3_aa: CATSADVTGELFF
clone_size: few; d_call: NA; j_call: TRBJ1-4; v_call: TRBV20-1; cdr3_nt: TGCAGTGCTAGAGATCGACGCGGGAATGAAAAACTGTTTTTT; cdr3_aa: CSARDRRGNEKLFF
clone_size: NA; d_call: NA; j_call: TRBJ1-4; v_call: TRBV2; cdr3_nt: TGTGCCAGGGGAGAGGGTCGTGAAAAACTGTTTTTT; cdr3_aa: CARGEGREKLFF
clone_size: few; d_call: TRBD2; j_call: TRBJ2-5; v_call: TRBV18; cdr3_nt: TGTGCCAGCTCAACGGGACTAGAAGAGACCCAGTACTTC; cdr3_aa: CASSTGLEETQYF
clone_size: few; d_call: NA; j_call: TRBJ2-3; v_call: TRBV7-2; cdr3_nt: TGTGCCAGCAGCTTAGCGAGTAGTCCCGGGGATACGCAGTATTTT; cdr3_aa: CASSLASSPGDTQYF
clone_size: NA; d_call: TRBD1; j_call: TRBJ2-3; v_call: TRBV12-3/TRBV12-4; cdr3_nt: TGTGCAAGCAGGAGAACAGGGGGCTCTAGCACAGATACGCAGTATTTT; cdr3_aa: CASRRTGGSSTDTQYF
clone_size: NA; d_call: NA; j_call: TRBJ2-1; v_call: TRBV7-6; cdr3_nt: TGTGCCAGCAGCCAGGGTTATGAGCAGTTCTTC; cdr3_aa: CASSQGYEQFF
clone_size: few; d_call: NA; j_call: TRBJ2-7; v_call: TRBV20-1; cdr3_nt: TGCAGTGCTAGGTCCGACAGCTACGAGCAGTACTTC; cdr3_aa: CSARSDSYEQYF
clone_size: few; d_call: NA; j_call: TRBJ1-5; v_call: TRBV2; cdr3_nt: TGTGCCAGCAGTGCCCGGGCGGTTATTGTTCAGCCCCAGCATTTT; cdr3_aa: CASSARAVIVQPQHF
clone_size: few; d_call: NA; j_call: TRBJ2-7; v_call: TRBV5-8; cdr3_nt: TGTGCCAGCAGCTTGCCCTTCCGGGACGAGCAGTACTTC; cdr3_aa: CASSLPFRDEQYF
clone_size: few; d_call: NA; j_call: TRBJ2-3; v_call: TRBV5-1; cdr3_nt: TGCGCCAGCAGTTCACAGGGAGAAGGGAAAGATACGCAGTATTTT; cdr3_aa: CASSSQGEGKDTQYF
clone_size: NA; d_call: TRBD2; j_call: TRBJ2-3; v_call: TRBV11-2; cdr3_nt: TGTGCCAGCAGCTTAGAACTACTAGCGGGGGGCACAGATACGCAGTATTTT; cdr3_aa: CASSLELLAGGTDTQYF
clone_size: few; d_call: NA; j_call: TRBJ1-1; v_call: TRBV29-1; cdr3_nt: TGCAGCGTTGAAGACTTGGGGCTCGATCACTTTGAAGCTTTCTTT; cdr3_aa: CSVEDLGLDHFEAFF
clone_size: many; d_call: TRBD1; j_call: TRBJ1-1; v_call: TRBV29-1; cdr3_nt: TGCAGCGTTCGGACAGGGCGTTGGACTGAAGCTTTCTTT; cdr3_aa: CSVRTGRWTEAFF
clone_size: NA; d_call: TRBD1; j_call: TRBJ2-7; v_call: TRBV6-1; cdr3_nt: TGTGCCAGCAGTACCCGGACAGGTTACGAGCAGTACTTC; cdr3_aa: CASSTRTGYEQYF